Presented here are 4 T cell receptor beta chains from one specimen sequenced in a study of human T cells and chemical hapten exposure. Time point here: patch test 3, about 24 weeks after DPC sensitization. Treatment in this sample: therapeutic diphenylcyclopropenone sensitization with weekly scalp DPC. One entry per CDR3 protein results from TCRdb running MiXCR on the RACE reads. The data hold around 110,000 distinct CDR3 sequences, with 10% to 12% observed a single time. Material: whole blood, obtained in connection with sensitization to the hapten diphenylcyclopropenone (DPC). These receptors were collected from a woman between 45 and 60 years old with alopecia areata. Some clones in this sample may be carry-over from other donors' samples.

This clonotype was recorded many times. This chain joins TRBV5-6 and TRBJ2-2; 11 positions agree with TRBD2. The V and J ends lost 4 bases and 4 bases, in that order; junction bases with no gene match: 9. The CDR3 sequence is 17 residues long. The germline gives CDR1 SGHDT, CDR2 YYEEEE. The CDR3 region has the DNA TGTGCCAGCAGCCCATCAATAGCGGGAGGGTTCACCGGGGAGCTGTTTTTT. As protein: CASSPSIAGGFTGELFF.

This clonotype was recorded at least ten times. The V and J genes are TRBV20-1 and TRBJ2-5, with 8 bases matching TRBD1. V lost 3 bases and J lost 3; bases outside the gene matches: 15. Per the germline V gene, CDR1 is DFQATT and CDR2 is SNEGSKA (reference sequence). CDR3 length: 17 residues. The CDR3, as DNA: TGCAGTGCTAGTGATCCAATTGGACAGGGTGGGAAAGAGACCCAGTACTTC. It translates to CSASDPIGQGGKETQYF.

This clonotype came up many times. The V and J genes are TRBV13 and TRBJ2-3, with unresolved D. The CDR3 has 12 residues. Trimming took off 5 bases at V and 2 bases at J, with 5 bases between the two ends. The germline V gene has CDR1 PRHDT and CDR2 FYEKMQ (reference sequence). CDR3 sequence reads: CASSPDTDTQYF. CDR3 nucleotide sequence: TGTGCCAGCAGCCCGGACACAGATACGCAGTATTTT.

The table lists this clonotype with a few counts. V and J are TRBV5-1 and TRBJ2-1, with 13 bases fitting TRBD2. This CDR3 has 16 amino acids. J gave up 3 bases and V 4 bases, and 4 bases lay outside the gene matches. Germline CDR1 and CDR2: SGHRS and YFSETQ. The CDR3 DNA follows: TGCGCCAGCAGCCCCGGGACTAGCGGGATCTACAATGAGCAGTTCTTC. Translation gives CASSPGTSGIYNEQFF.